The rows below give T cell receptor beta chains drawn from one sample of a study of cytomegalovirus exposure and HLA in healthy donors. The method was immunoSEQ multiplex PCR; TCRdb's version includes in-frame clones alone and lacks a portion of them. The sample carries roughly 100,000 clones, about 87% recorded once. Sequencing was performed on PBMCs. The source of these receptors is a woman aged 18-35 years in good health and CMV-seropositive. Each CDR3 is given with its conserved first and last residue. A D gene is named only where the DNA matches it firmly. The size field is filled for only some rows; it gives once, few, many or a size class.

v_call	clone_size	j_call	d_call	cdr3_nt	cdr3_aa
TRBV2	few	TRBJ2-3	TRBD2	TGTGCCAGCAGCGTGGGATCTACTAGCGGGGCCACAGATACGCAGTATTTT	CASSVGSTSGATDTQYF
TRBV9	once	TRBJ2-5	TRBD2	TGTGCCAGCAGCGTAGTCGGGGGGGTCGGGAAAGAGACCCAGTACTTC	CASSVVGGVGKETQYF
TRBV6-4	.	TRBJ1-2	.	TGTGCCAGCAGTGCCGGAGGGGCATATGGCTACACCTTC	CASSAGGAYGYTF
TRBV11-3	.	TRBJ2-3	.	TGTGCCAGCAGCTTAGGAGAGAGCGATACGCAGTATTTT	CASSLGESDTQYF
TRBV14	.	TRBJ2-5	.	TGTGCCAGCAGCCAAAGATCACAGGGTCTTCGGGAGACCCAGTACTTC	CASSQRSQGLRETQYF
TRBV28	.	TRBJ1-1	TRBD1	TGTGCCAGCAGTTTAACGGGGGGGACAGGGAGAACTGAAGCTTTCTTT	CASSLTGGTGRTEAFF
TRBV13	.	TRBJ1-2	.	TGTGCCAGCAATCGGAGGGAACTATATGGCTACACCTTC	CASNRRELYGYTF
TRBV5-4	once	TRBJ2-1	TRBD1	TGTGCCAGCAGATCGGGACAGTACAATGAGCAGTTCTTC	CASRSGQYNEQFF
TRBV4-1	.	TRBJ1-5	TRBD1	TGCGCCAGCAGCAAAACCAGGACAGGGGGTCAGCCCCAGCATTTT	CASSKTRTGGQPQHF
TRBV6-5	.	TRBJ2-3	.	TGTGCCAGCAGTTACTCGACTGCGGGGCGGGGAGATACGCAGTATTTT	CASSYSTAGRGDTQYF
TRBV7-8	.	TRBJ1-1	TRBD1	TGTGCCAGCAGCTTAGAAGGGGGACAGGAGAGCACTGAAGCTTTCTTT	CASSLEGGQESTEAFF
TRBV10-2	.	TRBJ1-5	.	TGCGCCAGCAGTCCTTACGACAGGTCCAAGCCCCAGCATTTT	CASSPYDRSKPQHF
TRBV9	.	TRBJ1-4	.	TGTGCCAGCAGCGTAGGGGTCAGGGGTGAAAAACTGTTTTTT	CASSVGVRGEKLFF
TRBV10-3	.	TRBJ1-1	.	TGTGCCATCGCCGGGACTTGGGGGGACACTGAAGCTTTCTTT	CAIAGTWGDTEAFF
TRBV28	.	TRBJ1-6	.	TGTGCCAGCAGTTTGCCTCCTGAGGGCTCACCCCTCCACTTT	CASSLPPEGSPLHF
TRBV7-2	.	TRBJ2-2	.	TGTGCCAGCAGCTTAGCGCTGGGACAAAACACCGGGGAGCTGTTTTTT	CASSLALGQNTGELFF
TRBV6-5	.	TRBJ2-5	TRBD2	TGTGCCAGCAGTTACGCGCGACTAGCGGGGCAGGAGACCCAGTACTTC	CASSYARLAGQETQYF
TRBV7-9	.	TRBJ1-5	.	TGTGCCAGCACGCCGGCGGGTAGCAATCAGCCCCAGCATTTT	CASTPAGSNQPQHF
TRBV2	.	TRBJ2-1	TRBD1	TGTGCCAGCAGTCTAACAGGGGGCAATGAGCAGTTCTTC	CASSLTGGNEQFF
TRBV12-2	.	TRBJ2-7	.	TGTGCAAGTCGCTGGTCTAGCGGGGGGATCCACTACGAGCAGTACTTC	CASRWSSGGIHYEQYF
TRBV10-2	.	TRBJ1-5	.	TGCGCCACGCAAAGCTACAGTTACAATCAGCCCCAGCATTTT	CATQSYSYNQPQHF
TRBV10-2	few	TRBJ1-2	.	TGCGCCAGCAGTCCAGGGATCGATGGCTACACCTTC	CASSPGIDGYTF
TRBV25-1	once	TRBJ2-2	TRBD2	TGTGCTTCAGTGGCGGGGGGCACGGTAACCGGGGAGCTGTTTTTT	CASVAGGTVTGELFF
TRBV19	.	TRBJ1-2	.	TGTGCCAGTAGTAGCAGTCCTCAACCTAACTATGGCTACACCTTC	CASSSSPQPNYGYTF
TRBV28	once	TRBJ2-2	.	TGTGCCAGCAGTTTCCGGACAGAGAACACCGGGGAGCTGTTTTTT	CASSFRTENTGELFF
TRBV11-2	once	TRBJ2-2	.	TGTGCCAGCAGCTTAAATACGGACCCGCGGGCCGGGGAGCTGTTTTTT	CASSLNTDPRAGELFF
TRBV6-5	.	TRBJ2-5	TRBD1	TGTGCCAGCAGTTACTCTCGGACAGGGGACGAGACCCAGTACTTC	CASSYSRTGDETQYF
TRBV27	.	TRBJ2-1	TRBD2	TGTGCCAGCAGCCCCTCTAGCGGGGGTGGCAATGAGCAGTTCTTC	CASSPSSGGGNEQFF
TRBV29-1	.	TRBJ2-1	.	TGCAGCGTTGAAGATGTGGCGGGCGCTTACAATGAGCAGTTCTTC	CSVEDVAGAYNEQFF
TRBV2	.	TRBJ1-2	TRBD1	TGTGCCAGCAGTGAAGAGGGGGCGGGGTATGGCTACACCTTC	CASSEEGAGYGYTF
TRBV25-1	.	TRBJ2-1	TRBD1	TGTGCCAGCAGTGTCCAAGCCGGGACAGGGGACAATGAGCAGTTCTTC	CASSVQAGTGDNEQFF
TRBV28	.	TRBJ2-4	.	TGTGCCAGCAGATCAATGAGCATTCAGTACTTC	CASRSMSIQYF
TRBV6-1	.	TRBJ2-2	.	TGTGCCAGCAGCGGACTGGAAAACACCGGGGAGCTGTTTTTT	CASSGLENTGELFF
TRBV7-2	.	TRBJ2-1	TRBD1	TGTGCCAGCAGCCCTCGGACAGGGAGCTCCTACAATGAGCAGTTCTTC	CASSPRTGSSYNEQFF
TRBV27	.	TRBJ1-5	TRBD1	TGTGCCAGCAGTTTGGGGACAGGGGTTCAGCCCCAGCATTTT	CASSLGTGVQPQHF
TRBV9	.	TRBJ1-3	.	TGTGCCAGCAGCCCCCCGGACGGCGGGCACACCATATATTTT	CASSPPDGGHTIYF
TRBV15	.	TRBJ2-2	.	TGTGCCACCAGCAACGTCATCCAGGGAGGAACCGGGGAGCTGTTTTTT	CATSNVIQGGTGELFF
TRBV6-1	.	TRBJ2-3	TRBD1	TGTGCCAGCAGCGTGGACAGGGATCGGGCGCAGTATTTT	CASSVDRDRAQYF
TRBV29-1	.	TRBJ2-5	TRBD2	TGCAGCGTTGAAGATTTGCTTAGCGGGGGGCTTCTCGAGACCCAGTACTTC	CSVEDLLSGGLLETQYF
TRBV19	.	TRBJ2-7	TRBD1	TGTGCCAGTAGTGAAGGACAGGGAGTCGGCTACGAGCAGTACTTC	CASSEGQGVGYEQYF
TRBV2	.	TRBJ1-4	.	TGTGCCAGCACGGGTCGGACTAATGAAAAACTGTTTTTT	CASTGRTNEKLFF
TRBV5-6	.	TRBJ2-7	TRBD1	TGTGCCAGCAGCTTGACCGGGACAGGGGGTCAGTACGAGCAGTACTTC	CASSLTGTGGQYEQYF
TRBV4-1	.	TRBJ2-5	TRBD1	TGCGCCAGCAGCCAAGGAGTAAAAGGACAGGGGGCTCCTGGGACCCAGTACTTC	CASSQGVKGQGAPGTQYF
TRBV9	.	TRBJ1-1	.	TGTGCCAGCAGCGTAGACGGACGGGAAACTGAAGCTTTCTTT	CASSVDGRETEAFF
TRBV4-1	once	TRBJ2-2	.	TGCGCCACCCGAGGGTCGAACACCGGGGAGCTGTTTTTT	CATRGSNTGELFF
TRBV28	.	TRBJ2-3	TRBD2	TGTGCCAGCAGTTCCTCGAGACTAGCGGGGGGGCTGGCAGATACGCAGTATTTT	CASSSSRLAGGLADTQYF
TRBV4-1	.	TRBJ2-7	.	TGCGCCAGCAGCCAAGGTATTTCGTCCTCCTACGAGCAGTACTTC	CASSQGISSSYEQYF
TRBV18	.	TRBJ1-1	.	TGTGCCAGCTCACCACCGCATACGGACACTGAAGCTTTCTTT	CASSPPHTDTEAFF
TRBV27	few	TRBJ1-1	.	TGTGCCAGCAGTTCCTCGGGGAATGAAGCTTTCTTT	CASSSSGNEAFF
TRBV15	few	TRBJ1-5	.	TGTGCCACTCACCCCCATAAGGACAGAGACAATCAGCCCCAGCATTTT	CATHPHKDRDNQPQHF
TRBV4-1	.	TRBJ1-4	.	TGCGCCAGCAGCCCCCCCGGAGCAACTAATGAAAAACTGTTTTTT	CASSPPGATNEKLFF
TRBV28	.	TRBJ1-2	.	TGTGCCAGCAGTTACCGCAGTCTCCTTGGCTACACCTTC	CASSYRSLLGYTF
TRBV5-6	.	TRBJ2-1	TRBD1	TGTGCCAGCAGCTTGCCTACGGGACAGGGGGCCCCCAATGAGCAGTTCTTC	CASSLPTGQGAPNEQFF
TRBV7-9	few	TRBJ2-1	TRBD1	TGTGCCAGCAGCTTAGATCCCCGGACAGGGGAGGGCAATGAGCAGTTCTTC	CASSLDPRTGEGNEQFF
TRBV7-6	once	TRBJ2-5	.	TGTGCCAGCAGCAAAATCAAAGAGACCCAGTACTTC	CASSKIKETQYF
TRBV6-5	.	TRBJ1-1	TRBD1	TGTGCCAGCAGTACCCCCGGGACAGGGGGCGAAGCTTTCTTT	CASSTPGTGGEAFF
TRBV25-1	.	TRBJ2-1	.	TGTGCCAGCAGTGAGACTAGGACCCGTGAGCAGTTCTTC	CASSETRTREQFF
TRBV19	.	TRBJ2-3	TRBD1	TGTGCCACCTCCACCGGGACAGTCACATATACGCAGTATTTT	CATSTGTVTYTQYF
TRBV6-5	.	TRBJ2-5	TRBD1	TGTGCCAGGAATCCACGGGACAGTGTTCAAGAGACCCAGTACTTC	CARNPRDSVQETQYF